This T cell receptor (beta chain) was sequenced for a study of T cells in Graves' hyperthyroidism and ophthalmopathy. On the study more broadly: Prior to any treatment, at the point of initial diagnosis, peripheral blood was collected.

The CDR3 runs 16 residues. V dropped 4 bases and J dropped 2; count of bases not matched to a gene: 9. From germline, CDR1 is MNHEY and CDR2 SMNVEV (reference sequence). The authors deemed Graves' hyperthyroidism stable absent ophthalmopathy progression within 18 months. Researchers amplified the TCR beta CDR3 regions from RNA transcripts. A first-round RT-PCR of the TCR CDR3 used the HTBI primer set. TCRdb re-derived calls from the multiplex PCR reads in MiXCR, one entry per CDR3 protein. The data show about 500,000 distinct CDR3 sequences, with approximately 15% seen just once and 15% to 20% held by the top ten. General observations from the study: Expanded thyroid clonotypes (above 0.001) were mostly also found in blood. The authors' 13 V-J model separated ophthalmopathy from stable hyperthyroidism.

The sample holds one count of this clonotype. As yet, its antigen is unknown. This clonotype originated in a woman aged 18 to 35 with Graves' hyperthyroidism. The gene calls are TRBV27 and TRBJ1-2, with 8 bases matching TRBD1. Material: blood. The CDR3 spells CASSSRGRIPNYGYTF. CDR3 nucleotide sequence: TGTGCCAGCAGTTCCAGGGGGCGGATACCGAACTATGGCTACACCTTC.